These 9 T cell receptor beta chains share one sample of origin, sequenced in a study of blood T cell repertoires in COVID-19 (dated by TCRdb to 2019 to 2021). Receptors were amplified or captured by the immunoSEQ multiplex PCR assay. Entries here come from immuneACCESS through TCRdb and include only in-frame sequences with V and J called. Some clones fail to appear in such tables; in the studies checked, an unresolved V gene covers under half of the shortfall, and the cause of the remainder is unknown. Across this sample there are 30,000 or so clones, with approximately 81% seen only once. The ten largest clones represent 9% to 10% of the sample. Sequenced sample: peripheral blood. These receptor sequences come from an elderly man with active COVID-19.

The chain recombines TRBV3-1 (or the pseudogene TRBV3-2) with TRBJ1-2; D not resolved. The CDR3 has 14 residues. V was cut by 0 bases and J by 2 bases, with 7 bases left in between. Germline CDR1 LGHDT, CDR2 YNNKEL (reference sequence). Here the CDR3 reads CASSQDGRNYGYTF. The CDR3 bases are TGTGCCAGCAGCCAAGACGGGAGAAACTATGGCTACACCTTC.

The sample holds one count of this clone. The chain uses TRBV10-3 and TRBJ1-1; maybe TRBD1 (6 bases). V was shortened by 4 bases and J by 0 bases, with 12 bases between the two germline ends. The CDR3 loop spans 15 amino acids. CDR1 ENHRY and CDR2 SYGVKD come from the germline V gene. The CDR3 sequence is CAISVGSGVNTEAFF. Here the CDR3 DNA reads TGTGCCATCAGTGTCGGGTCAGGGGTGAACACTGAAGCTTTCTTT.

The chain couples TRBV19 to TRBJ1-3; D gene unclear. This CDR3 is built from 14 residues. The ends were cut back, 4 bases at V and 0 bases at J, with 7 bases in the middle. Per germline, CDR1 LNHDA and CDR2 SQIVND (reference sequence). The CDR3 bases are TGTGCCAGTAGTACAACAGTCTCTGGAAACACCATATATTTT. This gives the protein CASSTTVSGNTIYF.

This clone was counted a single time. The CDR3: CASSADRNYGYTF. The CDR3 DNA sequence: TGTGCCAGCAGCGCGGACAGAAACTATGGCTACACCTTC. V and J are TRBV6-5 and TRBJ1-2, with D possibly matching TRBD1 (6 bases). Trimming shortened V by 6 bases and J by 2 bases, and 10 bases separated the two germline ends. CDR3 length: 13 amino acids. CDR1 and CDR2 (germline): MNHEY, SVGAGI.

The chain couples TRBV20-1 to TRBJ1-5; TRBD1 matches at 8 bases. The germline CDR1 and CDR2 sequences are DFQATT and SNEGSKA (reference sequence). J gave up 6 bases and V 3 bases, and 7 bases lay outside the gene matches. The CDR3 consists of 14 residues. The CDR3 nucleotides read TGCAGTGCTAGTACCGGGACAGGCAGTCAGCCCCAGCATTTT. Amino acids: CSASTGTGSQPQHF.

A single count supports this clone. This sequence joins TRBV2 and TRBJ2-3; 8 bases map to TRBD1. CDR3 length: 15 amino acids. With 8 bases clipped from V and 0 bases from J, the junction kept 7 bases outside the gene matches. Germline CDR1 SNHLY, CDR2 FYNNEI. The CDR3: CASRDRGASTDTQYF. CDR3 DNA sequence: TGTGCCAGCCGAGACAGGGGAGCTAGCACAGATACGCAGTATTTT.

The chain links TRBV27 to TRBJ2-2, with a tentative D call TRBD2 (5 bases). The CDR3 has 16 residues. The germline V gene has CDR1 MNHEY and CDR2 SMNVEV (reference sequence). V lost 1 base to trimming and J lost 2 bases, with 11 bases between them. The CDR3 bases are TGTGCCAGCAGTTTATTGCCGCGGGTTAACACCGGGGAGCTGTTTTTT. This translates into CASSLLPRVNTGELFF.

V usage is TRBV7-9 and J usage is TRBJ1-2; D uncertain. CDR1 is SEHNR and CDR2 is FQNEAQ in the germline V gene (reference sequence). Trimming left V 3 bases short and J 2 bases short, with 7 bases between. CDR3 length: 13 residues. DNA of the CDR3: TGTGCCAGCAGCTTTACAGAGAACTATGGCTACACCTTC. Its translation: CASSFTENYGYTF.

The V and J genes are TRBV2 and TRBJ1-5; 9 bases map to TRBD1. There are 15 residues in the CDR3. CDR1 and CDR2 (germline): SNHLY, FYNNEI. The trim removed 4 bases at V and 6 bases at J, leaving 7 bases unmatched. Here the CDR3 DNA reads TGTGCCAGCAGTGTTAAGGGACAGGGAGGTCAGCCCCAGCATTTT. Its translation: CASSVKGQGGQPQHF.